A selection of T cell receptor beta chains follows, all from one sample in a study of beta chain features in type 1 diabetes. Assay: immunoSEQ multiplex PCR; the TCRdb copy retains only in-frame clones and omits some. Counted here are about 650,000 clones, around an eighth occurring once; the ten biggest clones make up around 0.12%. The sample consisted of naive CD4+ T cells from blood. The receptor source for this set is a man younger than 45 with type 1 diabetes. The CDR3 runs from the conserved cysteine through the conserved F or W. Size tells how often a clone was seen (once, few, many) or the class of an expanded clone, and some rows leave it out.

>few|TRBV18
CASSRTDQETQYF
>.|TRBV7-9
CASSLGGGGVSSYNEQFF
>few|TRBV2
CASSEGRTGNQPQHF
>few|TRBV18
CASSPPGTDPGKLFF
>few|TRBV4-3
CASSPRDRGDNEQFF
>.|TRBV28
CASSLLQVQETQYF
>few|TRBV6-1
CASSPGQETQYF
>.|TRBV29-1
CSVDHPRGGYTF
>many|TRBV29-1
CSVLLGALTYEQYF
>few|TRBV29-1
CSVEVFTGRDEQYF
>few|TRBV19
CASSADRVWTGELFF
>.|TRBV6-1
CAGRTWDNEQFF
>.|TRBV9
CASSVRVTGELFF
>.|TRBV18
CASSPQRAKNIQYF
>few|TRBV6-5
CASSTGPSYEQYF
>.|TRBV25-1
CASWGQRSYEQYF
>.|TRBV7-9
CASSFGGVYEKLFF
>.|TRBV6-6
CASSYDRGNQPQHF
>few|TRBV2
CASSPRGGMTTEAFF
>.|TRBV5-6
CASSPTGGRREKLFF
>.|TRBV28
CASSSWTAGVEQFF
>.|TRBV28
CASSGAGGHQETQYF
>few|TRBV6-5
CASSLQGTSPLHF
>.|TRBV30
CAWSARQVLSPLHF
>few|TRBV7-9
CASSLYEKLFF
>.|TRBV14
CASSRSGPFNEKLFF
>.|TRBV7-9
CASSFLRTGGSGANVLTF
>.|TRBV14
CASSFRVAGNEQFF
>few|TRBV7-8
CASSERSGGELFF
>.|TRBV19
CASSMSRETQYF
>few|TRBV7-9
CASSPMGGSYNEQFF
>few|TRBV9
CASSVGETMNTEAFF
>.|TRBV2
CASSWGPAAADTQYF
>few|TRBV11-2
CASSSLKGQETQYF
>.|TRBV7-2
CASNPAGGFANEQFF
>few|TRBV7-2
CASSLDWGQSYNEQFF
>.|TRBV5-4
CASSFADEQFF
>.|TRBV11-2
CASSLGSSGGADTQYF
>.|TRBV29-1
CSVGIAGASDQPQHF
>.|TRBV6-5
CASSYSGLAADTQYF
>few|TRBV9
CASSVGVGETQYF
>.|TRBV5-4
CASSQNWEAYGYTF
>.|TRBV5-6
CASSPPASGLETQYF
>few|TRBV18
CASSLGQGAFPSGANVLTF
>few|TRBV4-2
CASSQDLGAPGNEQFF